This T cell receptor (beta chain) was sequenced in a study of CD8 T cells in ankylosing spondylitis. Study-wide points: Certain motif variants had earlier been reported in reactive arthritis synovial fluid and blood. Enrichment of disease-linked clones was reportedly significant in matched ankylosing spondylitis synovial fluid. There was a TCR beta motif, made of 7 to 9 highly homologous variants, that appeared characteristic of ankylosing spondylitis blood.

Concerning this clonotype itself: Its antigen is unknown.

Researchers built TCR beta libraries using quantitative 5'-RACE with molecular barcodes. A single record per CDR3 protein comes from TCRdb applying MiXCR to the 5' RACE reads. The table has under 250,000 distinct CDR3 sequences, 30% to 35% seen once; the top ten hold about 4%. Germline assignment: CDR1 DFQATT and CDR2 SNEGSKA (reference sequence). The CDR3 runs to 14 residues. V lost 4 bases, J lost 7 bases, and 20 bases lay in between. The chain has TRBV20-1 and TRBJ2-7; either TRBD1 or TRBD2 may fit D (5 bases each). The sequencing input was blood, either unsorted or a sorted T cell fraction (not recorded which). The TCR was taken from a male donor with ankylosing spondylitis or in good health (not recorded which). The chain's CDR3 is CSAKSSGPTQEQYF. In nucleotides, the CDR3 is TGCAGTGCTAAGTCCTCGGGACCGACCCAGGAGCAGTACTTC.